The 18 T cell receptor beta chains in this list originate from one sample, sequenced in a study of T cell repertoires in cytomegalovirus infection. What these receptors recognize is not known. TCRdb re-derived calls from the reads in MiXCR, one entry per CDR3 protein. The sample records 750,000 to 950,000 distinct CDR3 sequences, about 29% being singletons. The sequenced sample was cultured CD8+ T cells from PBMCs, obtained from culture after CMV antigen stimulation. Receptor source: a human donor in good health (CMV status not recorded). Some clones in this sample may be carry-over from other donors' samples.

This clonotype was detected a few times. This chain uses TRBV12-3 or TRBV12-4 with TRBJ2-2; 7 nucleotides match TRBD1. With V trimmed by 6 bases and J by 9 bases, 4 bases remained unmatched. This CDR3 is 12 amino acids long. CDR3 protein: CASSPTGRELFF. The CDR3 region has the DNA TGTGCCAGCAGCCCGACAGGGAGGGAGCTGTTTTTT.

The chain links TRBV15 to TRBJ1-4, with 8 bases lining up with TRBD1. The CDR3 sequence is 16 residues long. V was pared by 2 bases and J by 3 bases, with 5 bases of the junction left unmatched. Germline V gives CDR1 LNHNV, CDR2 YYDKDF (reference sequence). CDR3 sequence: CATSRRTGPPNEKLFF. The CDR3 DNA sequence: TGTGCCACCAGCAGAAGGACAGGGCCCCCTAATGAAAAACTGTTTTTT. Full variable domain (outside the CDR3, taken from reference TRBV15 and TRBJ1-4): DAMVIQNPRYQVTQFGKPVTLSCSQTLNHNVMYWYQQKSSQAPKLLFHYYDKDFNNEADTPDNFQSRRPNTSFCFLDIRSPGLGDTAMYLCATSRRTGPPNEKLFFGSGTQLSVL.

CDR3 nucleotides: TGTGCCAGCAGCCAAGAGCCCGGACAGGAGGAGACCCAGTACTTC. This gives the protein CASSQEPGQEETQYF. The gene calls are TRBV4-2 and TRBJ2-5, with TRBD1 matching 7 bases. The CDR3 contains 15 residues. V lost 0 bases, J lost 5 bases, and 6 bases stayed unmatched. The germline CDR1 and CDR2 sequences are LGHNA and YNFKEQ.

This clonotype was observed a handful of times. V usage is TRBV12-3 or TRBV12-4 and J usage is TRBJ1-2; 9 bases align to TRBD1. The CDR3 loop spans 14 amino acids. With V trimmed by 5 bases and J by 4 bases, 5 bases remained unmatched. The CDR3 DNA reads TGTGCCAGCAGTGGGGGACAGGGCACCTATGGCTACACCTTC. It yields the protein CASSGGQGTYGYTF.

J is TRBJ2-7 and V is TRBV24-1, with TRBD1 as a possible D gene (5 bases). V was shortened by 3 bases and J by 5 bases, with 10 bases between the two germline ends. The CDR3 runs to 13 residues. Germline V gene lookup returns CDR1 KGHDR and CDR2 SFDVKD. CDR3 DNA: TGTGCCACCAGTGATCCGGTCAGGGACGAGCAGTACTTC. Its protein product is CATSDPVRDEQYF.

This clonotype has more than one count but fewer than ten. This chain joins TRBV27 and TRBJ2-1; 9 bases line up with TRBD2. The CDR3 is made up of 15 amino acids. After removal of 2 bases from V and 4 bases from J, the junction contained 3 bases not matched to a gene. Germline V gene lookup returns CDR1 MNHEY and CDR2 SMNVEV (reference sequence). CDR3 region: CASSLNSGGYNEQFF. As DNA, the CDR3 is TGTGCCAGCAGTTTAAATAGCGGGGGTTACAATGAGCAGTTCTTC.

This clonotype has at least ten counts. The chain employs TRBV12-3 or TRBV12-4 and TRBJ1-2, with D possibly TRBD1 on 5 matching bases. The CDR3 consists of 15 residues. Trimming pared 5 bases from V and 4 bases from J, leaving 17 bases between. CDR3 in DNA: TGTGCCAGCAGTCCGGGACGCCCTGGGGTCTATGGCTACACCTTC. It codes for CASSPGRPGVYGYTF.

This clonotype has a single count. The chain links TRBV5-4 to TRBJ2-3; TRBD2 agrees at 7 bases. The CDR3 spans 14 residues. The V gene end was trimmed by 3 bases and the J gene end by 4 bases; junction bases not matched to a gene: 5. The germline CDR1 and CDR2 sequences are SGHNT and YYREEE (reference sequence). CDR3 loop: CASSWGGGPDTQYF. The CDR3 DNA follows: TGTGCCAGCAGCTGGGGCGGGGGTCCAGATACGCAGTATTTT.

The rearrangement joins TRBV7-9 to TRBJ2-5; D may correspond to TRBD1 or TRBD2 (6 bases each). This CDR3 is 12 amino acids long. V dropped 5 bases and J dropped 5 bases, with 9 bases sitting between them. CDR1 is SEHNR, CDR2 FQNEAQ, per germline (reference sequence). CDR3 DNA: TGTGCCAGCAGCGGAGGGGGGGAGACCCAGTACTTC. Protein: CASSGGGETQYF.

The genes are TRBV6-8 and TRBJ2-3; TRBD1 or TRBD2 may be the D gene (5 bases each). V was cut by 5 bases and J by 4 bases, with 13 bases left in between. Per the germline V gene, CDR1 is MNHGY and CDR2 is SAAAGT. The CDR3 is 14 amino acids. DNA for the CDR3: TGTGCCAGCAGTGGCATAGAGGGGTCAGATACGCAGTATTTT. Encoded protein: CASSGIEGSDTQYF.

J is TRBJ2-5 and V is TRBV7-9; D is tentatively TRBD1 or TRBD2 (5 bases each). Looked up from germline, CDR1 is SEHNR and CDR2 is FQNEAQ (reference sequence). The CDR3 is 16 amino acids. Trimming pared 6 bases from V and 4 bases from J, leaving 21 bases between. CDR3 DNA sequence: TGTGCCAGCAGTTTTTCATCCGGGACGGTGAGAGAGACCCAGTACTTC. Translation gives CASSFSSGTVRETQYF.

V usage is TRBV28 and J usage is TRBJ1-2; no clear D. The CDR3 has 16 residues. The V end lost 3 bases, the J end lost 2 bases, and 16 bases lay between the germline ends. Germline assignment: CDR1 MDHEN and CDR2 SYDVKM. The CDR3 reads CASSFIETRSNYGYTF. For the CDR3, the DNA is TGTGCCAGCAGTTTTATCGAGACAAGATCGAACTATGGCTACACCTTC.

This clonotype was observed a few times. The chain carries TRBV10-3 and TRBJ1-1, with TRBD1 as a possible D gene (5 bases). The CDR3 covers 14 residues. Germline CDR1 ENHRY, CDR2 SYGVKD. Trimming left V 3 bases short and J 1 base short, with 9 bases between. CDR3: CAISDPGQNTEAFF. CDR3 DNA sequence: TGTGCCATCAGTGACCCAGGACAGAACACTGAAGCTTTCTTT.

This clonotype has only a few counts. This chain links TRBV6-2 or TRBV6-3 with TRBJ2-1; 7 bases are a match to TRBD2. V dropped 5 bases and J dropped 5; count of bases not matched to a gene: 9. This CDR3 contains 15 residues. Looked up from germline, CDR1 is MNHEY and CDR2 is SVGEGT. CDR3 loop: CASSPLANYNNEQFF. In DNA, the CDR3 is TGTGCCAGCAGTCCACTAGCGAACTATAACAATGAGCAGTTCTTC.

CDR3 nucleotides: TGTGCCAGCAGCGCGGACGGAAGCACAGATACGCAGTATTTT. Translating it yields CASSADGSTDTQYF. V usage is TRBV9 and J usage is TRBJ2-3; no clear D gene. This CDR3 has 14 residues. Trimming removed 3 bases at V and 0 bases at J, with 8 bases between. Germline loops: CDR1 SGDLS, CDR2 YYNGEE.

The rearrangement joins TRBV29-1 to TRBJ1-4, with 8 nucleotides matching TRBD1. CDR1 SQVTM and CDR2 ANQGSEA come from the germline V gene. The junction had 13 bases not matched to a gene; V was cut back by 7 bases and J by 3 bases. The CDR3 has 16 amino acids. The CDR3 spells CSARTGLSGANEKLFF. The DNA for the CDR3 is TGCAGCGCCCGGACAGGGCTTTCGGGAGCTAATGAAAAACTGTTTTTT.

The J gene is TRBJ2-5, the V gene TRBV7-6; D is ambiguous. The CDR3 has 13 residues. Germline values: CDR1 SGHVS, CDR2 FNYEAQ. The V end lost 2 bases, the J end lost 5 bases, and 9 bases lay between the germline ends. CDR3 in DNA: TGTGCCAGCAGCTTATGGGGTTTGGAGACCCAGTACTTC. Its protein is CASSLWGLETQYF.

This clonotype came up once. The CDR3 sequence: CASSSPTGTGIGSDTQYF. The CDR3, as DNA: TGTGCCAGCAGCTCGCCAACCGGGACAGGGATCGGATCAGATACGCAGTATTTT. The rearrangement joins TRBV7-4 to TRBJ2-3; 9 bases are shared with TRBD1. V trimming: 4 bases; J trimming: 4 bases; junction bases outside the gene matches: 15. The V gene's germline CDR1 is SGHVT and CDR2 SQSDAQ. The CDR3 covers 18 residues.